This entry lists 3 T cell receptor beta chains sequenced from one sample in a study of blood T cells in healthy people across ages. PCR was performed a second time for roughly 7 to 11 cycles using a sample-barcoded 5' primer and a J-beta primer mix. TCRdb fed the 5' RACE reads into MiXCR, producing one record per CDR3 protein. The repertoire holds about 640,000 distinct CDR3 sequences, about 30% seen once, with 15% to 19% in the top ten. The sequencing sample was made of blood. These receptors all come from a woman aged 80 or over in good health.

This clonotype was observed many times. This rearrangement joins TRBV6-1 to TRBJ2-1, with TRBD2 identical over 11 bases. Looked up from germline, CDR1 is MNHNS and CDR2 is SASEGT. The CDR3 has 17 residues. The J segment lost 0 bases and the V segment lost 6 bases, leaving 7 bases of the junction unmatched. The CDR3, as DNA: TGTGCCAGCAGACCTACTAGCGGGGGTTACTCCTACAATGAGCAGTTCTTC. Translated: CASRPTSGGYSYNEQFF.

The rearrangement joins TRBV12-3 or TRBV12-4 to TRBJ2-2; TRBD1 matches 8 bases. This CDR3 has 16 residues. V dropped 7 bases and J dropped 3; count of bases not matched to a gene: 10. The CDR3, as DNA: TGTGCCAGCACCGCCGGGGACAGGAGATACACCGGGGAGCTGTTTTTT. Translation gives CASTAGDRRYTGELFF.

This clonotype has a handful of counts. One junction end disagrees with the germline gene, perhaps due to a read error. The rearrangement uses TRBV12-3 or TRBV12-4 and TRBJ2-5; D might be TRBD1 (6 bases). The CDR3 loop spans 16 amino acids. The CDR3 coding sequence is TGTGCCAGCAGTCTAGGACAGCGTCCTTACCAAGAGGCCCAGTACTTC. Its translation: CASSLGQRPYQEAQYF.